One sample yielded the 19 T cell receptor beta chains listed below, sequenced in a study of identical twins (dated by TCRdb to about 2016). The library was generated by 5' RACE. The sequencer was an Illumina HiSeq 2000. Using fastp trimming at Q25 and MiXCR clonotype assembly, TCRdb reanalyzed the public sequencing data and kept in-frame beta chains. Rows are unified per CDR3 protein, each entry keeping the most common DNA and genes. The sample table records about 390,000 distinct CDR3 sequences; 7% to 9.5% of these occur just once. Under 10% of the sample goes to the ten largest clones. Input material: naive T cells sorted from blood. According to the study, the label for this sample's cell subset or site signals: cells isolated with a human naive T-cell isolation kit. These receptors came from a woman between 45 and 60 years old in good health.

In its sample, this clonotype was seen many times. The chain joins TRBV6-5 to TRBJ2-3; 7 bases agree with TRBD2. The germline gives CDR1 MNHEY, CDR2 SVGAGI. This CDR3 region has 14 residues. V shed 2 bases, J shed 8 bases, and the junction held 7 bases outside the gene matches. In nucleotides, the CDR3 is TGTGCCAGCAGTTACGGGACTAACATTGGTACGCAGTATTTT. It specifies CASSYGTNIGTQYF.

This clonotype has only a few counts. The chain is built from TRBV27 and TRBJ2-7, with a weak D call TRBD2 (6 bases). The CDR3 covers 16 residues. Germline values: CDR1 MNHEY, CDR2 SMNVEV (reference sequence). The V gene lost 3 bases and the J gene lost 0 bases, with 15 bases spanning the gap. CDR3 DNA: TGTGCCAGCAGTTTGGGGGGAACAGTAAGCTCCTACGAGCAGTACTTC. It translates to CASSLGGTVSSYEQYF.

This clonotype was observed a few times. The rearrangement uses TRBV5-6 and TRBJ2-2; D is perhaps TRBD2 (6 bases). This CDR3 has 17 residues. Trimming left V 4 bases short and J 0 bases short, with 16 bases between. Germline V gene sequence: CDR1 SGHDT, CDR2 YYEEEE. The CDR3 is CASSPLGGTANTGELFF. The CDR3 DNA sequence: TGTGCCAGCAGCCCACTTGGCGGGACGGCGAACACCGGGGAGCTGTTTTTT.

This clonotype appeared many times. The V call is TRBV5-1, the J call TRBJ2-1; no firm D call. Germline V gene data show CDR1 as SGHRS and CDR2 as YFSETQ. This CDR3 has 16 amino acids. V dropped 0 bases and J dropped 0 bases, with 10 bases sitting between them. The DNA of the CDR3 is TGCGCCAGCAGCTTGGTTGCGAGGAGCTCCTACAATGAGCAGTTCTTC. It codes for CASSLVARSSYNEQFF.

CDR3 sequence: CASSLRTSGSDTQYF. As DNA, the CDR3 is TGCGCCAGCAGCTTGAGAACTAGCGGGAGTGATACGCAGTATTTT. The genes are TRBV5-1 and TRBJ2-3, with 11 bases aligning to TRBD2. The CDR3 has 15 amino acids. Germline V CDR1 and CDR2: SGHRS, YFSETQ. V shed 1 base, J shed 6 bases, and the junction held 4 bases outside the gene matches.

This clonotype was detected a few times. The rearrangement uses TRBV20-1 and TRBJ2-1, with 9 bases fitting TRBD2. The CDR3 extends over 12 amino acids. The V segment lost 6 bases and the J segment 8 bases; nucleotides outside the gene matches: 5. From germline, CDR1 is DFQATT and CDR2 SNEGSKA (reference sequence). The CDR3 protein is CSAEGGGDEQFF. The CDR3 bases are TGCAGTGCCGAGGGCGGGGGGGATGAGCAGTTCTTC.

The table lists this clonotype with a few counts. The rearrangement links TRBV29-1 to TRBJ2-3; the D gene is possibly TRBD2 (6 bases). The CDR3 spans 12 residues. Germline V lookup: CDR1 SQVTM, CDR2 ANQGSEA. Trimming left V 6 bases short and J 3 bases short, with 10 bases between. This CDR3 is CSVLAGTDTQYF. The CDR3 coding sequence is TGCAGCGTCTTGGCGGGGACAGATACGCAGTATTTT.

The table lists this clonotype with a few counts. The J gene is TRBJ2-2, the V gene TRBV11-3; 9 nucleotides align to TRBD1. The CDR3 has 17 residues. Germline V gene sequence: CDR1 SGHNT, CDR2 YENEEA. J lost 5 bases, V lost 5 bases, and 12 bases had no gene match. CDR3 protein: CASSLYSGTGNTGELFF. In DNA form, the CDR3 reads TGTGCCAGCAGCCTCTATTCCGGGACAGGGAATACCGGGGAGCTGTTTTTT. Based on the CDR3 plus reference TRBV11-3 and TRBJ2-2, the full variable domain is EAGVVQSPRYKIIEKKQPVAFWCNPISGHNTLYWYLQNLGQGPELLIRYENEEAVDDSQLPKDRFSAERLKGVDSTLKIQPAELGDSAVYLCASSLYSGTGNTGELFFGEGSRLTVL.

In this sample, this clonotype turned up a few times. This chain joins TRBV24-1 and TRBJ2-3; D might be TRBD1 or TRBD2, each matching 6 bases. Trimming removed 5 bases from V and 3 bases from J, with 29 bases in between. CDR1 is KGHDR and CDR2 is SFDVKD in the germline V gene. This CDR3 region has 20 residues. This CDR3 is CATSGVRQAGGFGGTDTQYF. The DNA of the CDR3 is TGTGCCACCAGTGGCGTCCGACAGGCCGGGGGATTTGGAGGGACAGATACGCAGTATTTT.

This clonotype turned up a few times. The chain couples TRBV29-1 to TRBJ2-6; tentative D call: TRBD1 (5 bases). V dropped 5 bases and J dropped 4 bases, with 9 bases sitting between them. Germline-derived CDR1 and CDR2 are SQVTM and ANQGSEA. This CDR3 spans 13 amino acids. DNA for the CDR3: TGCAGCGTTCAGGGTAAAGGGGCCAACGTCCTGACTTTC. Translation gives CSVQGKGANVLTF.

This clonotype showed up many times. The gene calls are TRBV29-1 and TRBJ2-2; 9 bases are a match to TRBD2. The germline CDR1 and CDR2 sequences are SQVTM and ANQGSEA. Unmatched junction bases numbered 10, after V lost 3 bases and J lost 8 bases. CDR3 length equals 15 residues. The CDR3 sequence is CSVEEAGGVMGELFF. In DNA, the CDR3 is TGCAGCGTTGAGGAAGCGGGAGGCGTCATGGGGGAGCTGTTTTTT.

The sample holds a few counts of this clonotype. At one end the junction does not follow the germline gene, possibly because of a read error. CDR3: CASSQDNRGAYEQYF. In nucleotides, the CDR3 is TGTGCCAGCAGCCAAGATAACAGGGGGGCCTACGAACAGTACTTC. This chain uses TRBV14 with TRBJ2-7; 8 nucleotides align to TRBD1. Germline V CDR1 and CDR2: SGHDN, FVKESK. This CDR3 has 15 amino acids.

This clonotype was seen only once. A much bigger clone sits one base away, suggesting this may be a read error. The chain joins TRBV6-5 to TRBJ2-7, with TRBD2 as a possible D gene (6 bases). V was shortened by 4 bases and J by 7 bases, with 17 bases between the two germline ends. The CDR3 extends over 14 amino acids. Germline CDR1 MNHEY, CDR2 SVGAGI. CDR3 nucleotides: TGTGCCAGCAGTTCGCGCGGGACGACACTTGAGCAGTACTTC. Its translation is CASSSRGTTLEQYF.

V gene TRBV14 combines with J gene TRBJ2-1; no definite D call. The CDR3 has 15 amino acids. Germline V gives CDR1 SGHDN, CDR2 FVKESK. V was trimmed by 4 bases and J by 5 bases, leaving 15 bases between them. CDR3 region: CASSRELLRDNEQFF. The DNA for the CDR3 is TGTGCCAGCAGCCGCGAGCTTCTAAGGGACAATGAGCAGTTCTTC.

This clonotype was found many times. The chain recombines TRBV7-9 with TRBJ1-5; no clear D. Germline V CDR1 and CDR2: SEHNR, FQNEAQ (reference sequence). This CDR3 is 14 amino acids long. The V gene lost 1 base and the J gene lost 2 bases, with 6 bases spanning the gap. The CDR3 loop is CASSLGFGNQPQHF. CDR3 DNA sequence: TGTGCCAGCAGCTTAGGGTTTGGCAATCAGCCCCAGCATTTT.

This clonotype was detected ten times or more. The rearrangement joins TRBV20-1 to TRBJ1-1, with 8 bases that match TRBD1. This CDR3 spans 13 amino acids. Germline trimming cut 3 bases from V and 9 bases from J; bases unmatched to any gene: 9. The germline CDR1 and CDR2 sequences are DFQATT and SNEGSKA (reference sequence). The CDR3 here is CSASRTGTGKAFF. As DNA, the CDR3 is TGCAGTGCTAGTAGAACCGGGACAGGAAAAGCTTTCTTT.

The chain has TRBV4-1 and TRBJ1-4; no clear D gene. The germline V gene has CDR1 MGHRA and CDR2 YSYEKL. V dropped 1 base and J dropped 6 bases, with 12 bases sitting between them. The CDR3 contains 15 residues. The CDR3 DNA reads TGCGCCAGCAGCCAAGTCGGCAGGAGGGATGAAAAACTGTTTTTT. Its translation is CASSQVGRRDEKLFF.

This clonotype was picked up many times. The chain uses TRBV27 and TRBJ1-2; D is uncertain. Deletions cut 5 bases from V and 0 bases from J, with 16 bases between. Germline values: CDR1 MNHEY, CDR2 SMNVEV (reference sequence). This CDR3 has 16 residues. CDR3: CASSPLGAGANYGYTF. The CDR3 DNA reads as TGTGCCAGCAGTCCCCTAGGCGCTGGAGCTAACTATGGCTACACCTTC.

This clonotype showed up many times. The chain couples TRBV29-1 to TRBJ2-7; the D gene is possibly TRBD1 (6 bases). Trimming shortened V by 4 bases and J by 6 bases, and 16 bases separated the two germline ends. This CDR3 region has 13 residues. In germline, CDR1 is SQVTM, CDR2 ANQGSEA. CDR3 region: CSVGVSGEGEQYF. In DNA, the CDR3 is TGCAGCGTTGGGGTGTCAGGGGAAGGCGAGCAGTACTTC.